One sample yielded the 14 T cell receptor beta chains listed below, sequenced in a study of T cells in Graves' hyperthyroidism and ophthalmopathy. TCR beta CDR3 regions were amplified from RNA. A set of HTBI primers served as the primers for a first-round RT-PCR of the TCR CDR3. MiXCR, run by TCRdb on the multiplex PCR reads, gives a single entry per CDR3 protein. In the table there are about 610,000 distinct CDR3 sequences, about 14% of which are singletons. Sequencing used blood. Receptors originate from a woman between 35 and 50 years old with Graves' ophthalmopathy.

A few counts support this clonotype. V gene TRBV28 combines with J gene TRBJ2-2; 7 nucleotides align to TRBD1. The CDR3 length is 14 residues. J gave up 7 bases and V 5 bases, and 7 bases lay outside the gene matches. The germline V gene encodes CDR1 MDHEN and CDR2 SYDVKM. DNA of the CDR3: TGTGCCAGCAGTCCGGGGACAGCCAACGGGGAGCTGTTTTTT. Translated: CASSPGTANGELFF.

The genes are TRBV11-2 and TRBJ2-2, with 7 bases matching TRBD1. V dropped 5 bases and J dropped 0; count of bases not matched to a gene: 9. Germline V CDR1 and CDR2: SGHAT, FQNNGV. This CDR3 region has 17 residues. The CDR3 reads CASSARGQSSNTGELFF. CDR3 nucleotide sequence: TGTGCCAGCAGCGCCCGGGGACAGAGTTCGAACACCGGGGAGCTGTTTTTT.

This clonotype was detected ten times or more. The CDR3 bases are TGCAGCGTTGAAGACCCTAAGCTTTACGAGCAGTACTTC. Amino acid sequence: CSVEDPKLYEQYF. J is TRBJ2-7 and V is TRBV29-1; D ambiguous. V lost 0 bases, J lost 4 bases, and 10 bases lay in between. The germline V gene encodes CDR1 SQVTM and CDR2 ANQGSEA. This CDR3 region has 13 residues.

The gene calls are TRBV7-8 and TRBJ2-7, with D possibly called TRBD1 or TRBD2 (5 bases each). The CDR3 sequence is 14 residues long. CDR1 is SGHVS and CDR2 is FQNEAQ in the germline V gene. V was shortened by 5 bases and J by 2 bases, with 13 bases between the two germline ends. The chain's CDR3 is CASSRGTAAYEQYF. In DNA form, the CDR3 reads TGTGCCAGCAGCCGTGGGACGGCAGCCTACGAGCAGTACTTC.

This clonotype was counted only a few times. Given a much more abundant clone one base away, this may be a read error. Here the CDR3 reads CASSRILAGGGYVQYF. DNA of the CDR3: TGTGCCAGCAGCAGAATCCTAGCGGGAGGTGGATACGTGCAGTACTTC. The chain carries TRBV6-2 or TRBV6-3 and TRBJ2-7; 11 bases are shared with TRBD2. The CDR3 contains 16 residues. Germline lookup yields CDR1 MNHEY and CDR2 SVGEGT.

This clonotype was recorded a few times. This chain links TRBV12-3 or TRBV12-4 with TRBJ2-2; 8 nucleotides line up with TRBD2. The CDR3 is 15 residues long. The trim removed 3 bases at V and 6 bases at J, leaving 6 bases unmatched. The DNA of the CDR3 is TGTGCCAGCAGTTTGACTAGCGACTTCCCCGGGGAGCTGTTTTTT. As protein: CASSLTSDFPGELFF.

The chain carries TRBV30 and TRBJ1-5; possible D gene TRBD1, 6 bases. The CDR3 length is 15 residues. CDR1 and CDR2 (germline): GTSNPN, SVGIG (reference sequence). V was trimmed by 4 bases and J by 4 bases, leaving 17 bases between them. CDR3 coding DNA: TGTGCCTGGATGCGAAAAACAGGGAGGAATCAGCCCCAGCATTTT. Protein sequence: CAWMRKTGRNQPQHF. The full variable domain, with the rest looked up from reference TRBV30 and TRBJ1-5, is SQTIHQWPATLVQPVGSPLSLECTVEGTSNPNLYWYRQAAGRGLQLLFYSVGIGQISSEVPQNLSASRPQDRQFILSSKKLLLSDSGFYLCAWMRKTGRNQPQHFGDGTRLSIL.

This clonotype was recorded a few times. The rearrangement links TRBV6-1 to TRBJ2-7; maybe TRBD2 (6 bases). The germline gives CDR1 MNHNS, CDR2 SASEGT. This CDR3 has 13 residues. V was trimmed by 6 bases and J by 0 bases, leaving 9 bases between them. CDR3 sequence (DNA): TGTGCCAGCAGGGAGGGGACCTCCTACGAGCAGTACTTC. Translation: CASREGTSYEQYF.

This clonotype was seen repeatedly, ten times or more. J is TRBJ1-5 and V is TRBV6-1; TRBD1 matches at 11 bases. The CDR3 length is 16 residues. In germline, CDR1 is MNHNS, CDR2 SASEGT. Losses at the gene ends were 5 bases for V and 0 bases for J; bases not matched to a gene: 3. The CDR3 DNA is TGTGCCAGCAGTCCCGGACAGGGGGCTAGCAATCAGCCCCAGCATTTT. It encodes CASSPGQGASNQPQHF.

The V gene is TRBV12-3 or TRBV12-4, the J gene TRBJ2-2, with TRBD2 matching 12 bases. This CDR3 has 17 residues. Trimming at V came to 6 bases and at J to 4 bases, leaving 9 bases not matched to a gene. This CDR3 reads CASRQRLAGAGTGELFF. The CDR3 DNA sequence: TGTGCCAGCAGACAGAGACTAGCGGGAGCTGGCACCGGGGAGCTGTTTTTT.

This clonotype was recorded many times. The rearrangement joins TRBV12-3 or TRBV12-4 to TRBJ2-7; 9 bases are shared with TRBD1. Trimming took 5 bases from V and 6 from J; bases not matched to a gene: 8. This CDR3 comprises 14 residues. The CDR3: CASSPPGQGREQYF. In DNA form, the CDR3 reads TGTGCCAGCAGTCCGCCGGGACAGGGTCGCGAGCAGTACTTC.

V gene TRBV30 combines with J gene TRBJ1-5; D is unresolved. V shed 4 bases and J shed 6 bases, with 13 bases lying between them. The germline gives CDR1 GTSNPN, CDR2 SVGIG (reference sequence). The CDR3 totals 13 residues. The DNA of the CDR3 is TGTGCCTGGAACCGAGGGCACAGTCAGCCCCAGCATTTT. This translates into CAWNRGHSQPQHF.

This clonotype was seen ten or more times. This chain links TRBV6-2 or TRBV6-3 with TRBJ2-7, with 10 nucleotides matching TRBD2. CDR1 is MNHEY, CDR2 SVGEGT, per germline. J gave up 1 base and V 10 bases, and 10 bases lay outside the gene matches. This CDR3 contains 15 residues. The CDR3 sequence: CATLRTSGTSYEQYF. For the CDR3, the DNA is TGTGCCACGTTAAGGACTAGCGGTACATCCTACGAGCAGTACTTC.

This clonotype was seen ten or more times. CDR3 in amino acids: CASSQPGPSYEQYF. The CDR3 DNA is TGCGCCAGCAGCCAGCCGGGACCATCCTACGAGCAGTACTTC. The chain couples TRBV4-1 to TRBJ2-7, with D perhaps given as TRBD1 or TRBD2 (5 bases each). This CDR3 spans 14 amino acids. Germline CDR1 is MGHRA and CDR2 is YSYEKL. Trimming took off 3 bases at V and 1 base at J, with 10 bases between the two ends.